Listed below are T cell receptor beta chains from one sample, sequenced in a study of blood T cell repertoires in COVID-19. Repertoires were generated with immunoSEQ multiplex PCR, while TCRdb's copy carries only in-frame clones and drops some. Of 95,000 to 150,000 clones in the sample, 80% to 95% were seen once. The sample taken for sequencing was peripheral blood. The receptors shown here come from a man in his forties or fifties with COVID-19, enrolled during active disease. CDR3s include the opening cysteine and the closing phenylalanine or tryptophan. A D gene is named only where the DNA matches it firmly. A clone size is listed for some rows: how often the clone was seen (once, few, many), or a class if it is expanded.

CDR3 length	V gene	clone size	D gene	J gene	CDR3 DNA	CDR3 protein
14	TRBV19	NA	NA	TRBJ1-5	TGTGCCAGTAGTCCGGGACACACAAATCAGCCCCAGCATTTT	CASSPGHTNQPQHF
14	TRBV11-3	NA	NA	TRBJ2-5	TGTGCCAGCAGCTCAGGGGGGAACCAAGAGACCCAGTACTTC	CASSSGGNQETQYF
14	TRBV5-1	NA	NA	TRBJ1-1	TGCGCCAGCAGCACCCGGGGGTTGGACACTGAAGCTTTCTTT	CASSTRGLDTEAFF
16	TRBV3-1/TRBV3-2	NA	TRBD1	TRBJ1-2	TGTGCCAGCAGCCCCACCAGGACAGGGGCTAACTATGGCTACACCTTC	CASSPTRTGANYGYTF
17	TRBV27	NA	TRBD1	TRBJ2-6	TGTGCCAGCAGCCAAGACAGGGGATCCTCTGGGGCCAACGTCCTGACTTTC	CASSQDRGSSGANVLTF
15	TRBV23-1	NA	TRBD1	TRBJ2-2	TGCGCCAGCAGTCAGGGGACAGAAAACACCGGGGAGCTGTTTTTT	CASSQGTENTGELFF
11	TRBV30	NA	TRBD1	TRBJ1-1	TGTGCCTGTCAGACAGGGACTGAAGCTTTCTTT	CACQTGTEAFF
15	TRBV19	few	NA	TRBJ1-2	TGTGCCAGTAGTATAGGGACACGACACCTCTATGGCTACACCTTC	CASSIGTRHLYGYTF
15	TRBV28	NA	NA	TRBJ1-3	TGTGCCAGCAGTTTACCTGACCTGAGGGGAAACACCATATATTTT	CASSLPDLRGNTIYF
14	TRBV5-1	NA	TRBD1	TRBJ1-6	TGCGCCAGCAGCCTTGGACAGGGGGATTCACCCCTCCACTTT	CASSLGQGDSPLHF
13	TRBV6-5	NA	NA	TRBJ2-2	TGTGCCAGCCCGAACCTAGAGGTCGGGGAGCTGTTTTTT	CASPNLEVGELFF
11	TRBV6-2/TRBV6-3	NA	NA	TRBJ1-2	TGTGCCAGCAGCATTGACAGTGGCTACACCTTC	CASSIDSGYTF
14	TRBV28	NA	NA	TRBJ2-5	TGTGCCAGCAGTCCCTTCGGACAGCAAGAGACCCAGTACTTC	CASSPFGQQETQYF
18	TRBV28	NA	TRBD1	TRBJ2-7	TGTGCCAGCAGTTTACCCCTCGGACAGGGTGATCGCTCCTACGAGCAGTACTTC	CASSLPLGQGDRSYEQYF
14	TRBV19	NA	TRBD1	TRBJ1-1	TGTGCCAGTAGTAGAGGGGGCCTGAACACTGAAGCTTTCTTT	CASSRGGLNTEAFF
14	TRBV19	NA	TRBD2	TRBJ2-3	TGTGCCAGCAGTACGCAGCGGGAGAGAGATACGCAGTATTTT	CASSTQRERDTQYF
17	TRBV7-8	NA	TRBD2	TRBJ2-5	TGTGCCAGCAGCGTCGGAGGGCTAGCGGGAGGACAAGAGACCCAGTACTTC	CASSVGGLAGGQETQYF
17	TRBV7-9	NA	TRBD2	TRBJ2-4	TGTGCCAGCAGCTCTCAGACTAGCGGGGGAGCCAAAAACATTCAGTACTTC	CASSSQTSGGAKNIQYF
15	TRBV21-1	NA	NA	TRBJ2-5	TGTGCCAGCAGGAAAAGAACGACTTTCCAAGAGACCCAGTACTTC	CASRKRTTFQETQYF
13	TRBV29-1	NA	NA	TRBJ2-5	TGCAGCGTTGTTCCCGGGACATTGCAGACCCAGTACTTC	CSVVPGTLQTQYF
18	TRBV30	NA	NA	TRBJ2-1	TGTGCCTGGAGGAGTAATACCCCTCGCGGATCGACCTACAATGAGCAGTTCTTC	CAWRSNTPRGSTYNEQFF
16	TRBV6-5	once	TRBD2	TRBJ2-1	TGTGCCAGCAGTTACTCGCGAGCGGGAGGAAACAATGAGCAGTTCTTC	CASSYSRAGGNNEQFF
18	TRBV3-1/TRBV3-2	NA	TRBD1	TRBJ1-1	TGTGCCAGCAGCCAAGAGGGAGCAGGGGGCTACGGGAACACTGAAGCTTTCTTT	CASSQEGAGGYGNTEAFF
15	TRBV15	once	TRBD1	TRBJ1-4	TGTGCCACCAGCAGAGAACAGGGGGGAGATGAAAAACTGTTTTTT	CATSREQGGDEKLFF
13	TRBV25-1	few	NA	TRBJ1-1	TGTGCCAGCATGGGGGCCATGAACACTGAAGCTTTCTTT	CASMGAMNTEAFF
12	TRBV7-3	NA	TRBD1	TRBJ2-1	TGTGCCAGCAGCTCACAGGGGAATGAGCAGTTCTTC	CASSSQGNEQFF
14	TRBV4-3	NA	NA	TRBJ2-3	TGCGCCAGCAGCCAAGATGGGCCCACAGATACGCAGTATTTT	CASSQDGPTDTQYF
17	TRBV19	NA	TRBD1	TRBJ1-5	TGTGCCAGTAGTCACGGACGATCAACAGGGGGCTTTCAGCCCCAGCATTTT	CASSHGRSTGGFQPQHF
14	TRBV10-3	NA	TRBD1	TRBJ2-7	TGTGCCATCAACCCGGGACAGAGCTCCTACGAGCAGTACTTC	CAINPGQSSYEQYF
15	TRBV6-5	NA	NA	TRBJ1-5	TGTGCCAGCAGGGGGGAGGCTAGCAGCAATCAGCCCCAGCATTTT	CASRGEASSNQPQHF
20	TRBV4-1	NA	TRBD2	TRBJ2-1	TGCGCCAGCAGCCAAGAACTCGGGTTAGCGGGAGTCTGGGGCAACAATGAGCAGTTCTTC	CASSQELGLAGVWGNNEQFF
13	TRBV6-2/TRBV6-3	few	NA	TRBJ2-7	TGTGCCAGCAGTTACTCGGACACCTACGAGCAGTACTTC	CASSYSDTYEQYF
13	TRBV6-5	NA	NA	TRBJ1-4	TGTGCCAGCACGGGGGGGATCGGTGAAAAACTGTTTTTT	CASTGGIGEKLFF
13	TRBV19	NA	TRBD1	TRBJ2-5	TGTGCCAGTAAAAGGGGGCGCGGGGAGACCCAGTACTTC	CASKRGRGETQYF
16	TRBV28	NA	NA	TRBJ2-3	TGTGCCAGCAGTTCGAACAGACGCCTCCGCACAGATACGCAGTATTTT	CASSSNRRLRTDTQYF
16	TRBV27	NA	NA	TRBJ2-5	TGTGCCAGCAGCCTAACTACGCCGGCAGGGCAAGAGACCCAGTACTTC	CASSLTTPAGQETQYF
16	TRBV4-2	once	NA	TRBJ1-2	TGTGCCAGCAGCCAAGCACTAGACCCCATCCCCTATGGCTACACCTTC	CASSQALDPIPYGYTF